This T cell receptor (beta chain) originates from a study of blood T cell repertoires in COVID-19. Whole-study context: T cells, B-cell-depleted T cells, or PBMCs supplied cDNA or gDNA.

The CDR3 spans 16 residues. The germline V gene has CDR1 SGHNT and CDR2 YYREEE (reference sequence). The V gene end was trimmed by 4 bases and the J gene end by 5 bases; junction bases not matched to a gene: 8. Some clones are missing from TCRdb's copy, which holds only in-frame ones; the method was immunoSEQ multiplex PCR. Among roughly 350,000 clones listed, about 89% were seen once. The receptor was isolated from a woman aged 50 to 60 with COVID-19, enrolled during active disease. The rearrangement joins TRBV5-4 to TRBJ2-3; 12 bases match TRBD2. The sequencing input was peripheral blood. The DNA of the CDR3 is TGTGCCAGCAGCCCCGGACTAGCGGGGCCTGGAGATACGCAGTATTTT. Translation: CASSPGLAGPGDTQYF.